The rows below give T cell receptor beta chains drawn from one sample of a study of blood T cells in healthy people across ages. TCRdb reprocessed the 5' RACE reads with MiXCR, giving one entry per CDR3 protein. The repertoire consists of around 790,000 distinct CDR3 sequences, with under 45% occurring once and the leading ten covering 15% to 25%. Sequenced sample: blood. These receptors were obtained from a man aged 55 to 70 in good health. CDR3s include the opening cysteine and the closing phenylalanine or tryptophan. Fields, in order: D gene, J gene, V gene, clone size, CDR3 protein, CDR3 DNA. D genes are given only for firm matches. Part of the rows lack a size; the others show once, few, many or a class for expanded clones.

d_gene: NA; j_gene: TRBJ1-1; v_gene: TRBV12-3/TRBV12-4; abundance: NA; CDR3aa: CASKAQGHTEAFF; CDR3nt: TGTGCCAGCAAAGCCCAGGGGCACACTGAAGCTTTCTTT
d_gene: NA; j_gene: TRBJ2-1; v_gene: TRBV7-2; abundance: few; CDR3aa: CASSLGGSIIEQFF; CDR3nt: TGTGCCAGCAGCTTAGGGGGCAGTATTATTGAGCAGTTCTTC
d_gene: TRBD2; j_gene: TRBJ2-7; v_gene: TRBV7-8; abundance: NA; CDR3aa: CASSLGASGGPRDYEQYF; CDR3nt: TGTGCCAGCAGCTTAGGGGCTAGCGGGGGACCCCGGGACTACGAGCAGTACTTC
d_gene: TRBD2; j_gene: TRBJ2-5; v_gene: TRBV5-1; abundance: few; CDR3aa: CASRFGTSGPQETQYF; CDR3nt: TGCGCCAGCAGGTTCGGAACTAGCGGGCCCCAAGAGACCCAGTACTTC
d_gene: TRBD1; j_gene: TRBJ1-5; v_gene: TRBV20-1; abundance: NA; CDR3aa: CSAQKTGGGQPQHF; CDR3nt: TGCAGTGCGCAGAAGACAGGGGGCGGTCAGCCCCAGCATTTT
d_gene: NA; j_gene: TRBJ1-6; v_gene: TRBV6-2/TRBV6-3; abundance: NA; CDR3aa: CASRNPGTRNSPLHF; CDR3nt: TGTGCCAGCAGGAACCCCGGGACGAGAAATTCACCCCTCCACTTT
d_gene: NA; j_gene: TRBJ2-5; v_gene: TRBV11-2; abundance: many; CDR3aa: CASSSRTDTYQETQYF; CDR3nt: TGTGCCAGCAGCTCCCGGACAGATACGTACCAAGAGACCCAGTACTTC
d_gene: NA; j_gene: TRBJ1-1; v_gene: TRBV4-3; abundance: NA; CDR3aa: CASSLGTSGNTEAFF; CDR3nt: TGCGCCAGCAGCTTGGGAACCTCGGGGAACACTGAGGCTTTCTTT
d_gene: TRBD2; j_gene: TRBJ2-1; v_gene: TRBV9; abundance: few; CDR3aa: CASSFSGGANNEQFF; CDR3nt: TGTGCCAGCAGCTTTAGCGGGGGGGCCAACAATGAGCAGTTCTTC
d_gene: NA; j_gene: TRBJ1-4; v_gene: TRBV7-2; abundance: once; CDR3aa: CASSEGPGTNEKLFF; CDR3nt: TGTGCCAGCAGCGAGGGACCGGGTACTAATGAAAAACTGTTTTTT
d_gene: TRBD1; j_gene: TRBJ1-4; v_gene: TRBV5-5; abundance: many; CDR3aa: CASSMTGSSTNEKLFF; CDR3nt: TGTGCCAGCAGCATGACAGGGTCCTCAACTAATGAAAAACTGTTTTTT
d_gene: TRBD1; j_gene: TRBJ2-1; v_gene: TRBV11-2; abundance: few; CDR3aa: CASSSRAGTVYNEQFF; CDR3nt: TGTGCCAGCAGCTCGCGCGCCGGGACAGTTTACAATGAGCAGTTCTTC
d_gene: NA; j_gene: TRBJ2-3; v_gene: TRBV6-2/TRBV6-3; abundance: NA; CDR3aa: CASSYWDSDTQYF; CDR3nt: TGTGCCAGCAGTTACTGGGATTCAGATACGCAGTATTTT
d_gene: TRBD1; j_gene: TRBJ2-1; v_gene: TRBV6-2/TRBV6-3; abundance: once; CDR3aa: CASSRTGGAGNGQFF; CDR3nt: TGTGCCAGCAGTAGGACAGGGGGCGCGGGCAATGGGCAGTTCTTC
d_gene: NA; j_gene: TRBJ2-7; v_gene: TRBV7-9; abundance: few; CDR3aa: CASSLMLGEQYF; CDR3nt: TGTGCCAGCAGCTTAATGCTCGGCGAGCAGTACTTC
d_gene: NA; j_gene: TRBJ2-7; v_gene: TRBV11-2; abundance: NA; CDR3aa: CASRPEGFYEQYF; CDR3nt: TGTGCCAGCAGGCCCGAGGGGTTTTACGAGCAGTACTTC
d_gene: TRBD1; j_gene: TRBJ2-5; v_gene: TRBV6-6; abundance: NA; CDR3aa: CASSAWSDREETQYF; CDR3nt: TGTGCCAGCAGCGCTTGGAGCGACAGGGAAGAGACCCAGTACTTC
d_gene: TRBD1; j_gene: TRBJ1-3; v_gene: TRBV20-1; abundance: NA; CDR3aa: CSARTGEVAGNTIYF; CDR3nt: TGCAGTGCTAGGACAGGGGAGGTGGCTGGAAACACCATATATTTT
d_gene: NA; j_gene: TRBJ2-1; v_gene: TRBV12-5; abundance: NA; CDR3aa: CASGLGSDMGRTHGHEQFF; CDR3nt: TGTGCTAGTGGTTTGGGATCAGACATGGGGCGAACTCATGGTCATGAGCAGTTCTTC
d_gene: NA; j_gene: TRBJ2-2; v_gene: TRBV12-3/TRBV12-4; abundance: NA; CDR3aa: CASSFLVGLTGELFF; CDR3nt: TGTGCCAGCAGTTTTCTAGTGGGCCTCACCGGGGAGCTGTTTTTT
d_gene: TRBD2; j_gene: TRBJ2-7; v_gene: TRBV7-2; abundance: few; CDR3aa: CASSLGAQRGSYEQYF; CDR3nt: TGTGCCAGCAGCTTAGGGGCCCAGCGGGGGTCCTACGAGCAGTACTTC
d_gene: NA; j_gene: TRBJ1-5; v_gene: TRBV6-2/TRBV6-3; abundance: few; CDR3aa: CASSRYSTSFGEHSNQPQHF; CDR3nt: TGTGCCAGCAGTCGCTACTCGACCTCCTTCGGGGAACATAGCAATCAGCCCCAGCATTTT
d_gene: NA; j_gene: TRBJ2-1; v_gene: TRBV11-2; abundance: NA; CDR3aa: CASSLEIGANEQFF; CDR3nt: TGTGCCAGCAGCTTAGAAATAGGGGCGAATGAGCAGTTCTTC
d_gene: NA; j_gene: TRBJ2-1; v_gene: TRBV4-3; abundance: few; CDR3aa: CASSQDPSSYNEQFF; CDR3nt: TGCGCCAGCAGCCAAGATCCCAGCTCCTACAATGAGCAGTTCTTC
d_gene: TRBD1; j_gene: TRBJ1-2; v_gene: TRBV29-1; abundance: once; CDR3aa: CSVFGQGLEGYTF; CDR3nt: TGCAGCGTTTTTGGACAGGGTTTGGAGGGCTACACCTTC
d_gene: NA; j_gene: TRBJ2-4; v_gene: TRBV20-1; abundance: many; CDR3aa: CSARDRGTEQYF; CDR3nt: TGCAGTGCTAGAGATCGGGGGACAGAGCAGTACTTC
d_gene: NA; j_gene: TRBJ1-2; v_gene: TRBV10-3; abundance: few; CDR3aa: CAANQGAVVYGYTF; CDR3nt: TGTGCCGCAAACCAGGGTGCAGTCGTTTATGGCTACACCTTC
d_gene: NA; j_gene: TRBJ1-1; v_gene: TRBV27; abundance: NA; CDR3aa: CASRARQVRNTEAFF; CDR3nt: TGTGCCAGCAGAGCTAGACAGGTCAGGAACACTGAAGCTTTCTTT
d_gene: NA; j_gene: TRBJ2-7; v_gene: TRBV20-1; abundance: NA; CDR3aa: CSARDGRYHNEQYF; CDR3nt: TGCAGTGCTAGAGATGGCAGATACCACAATGAGCAGTACTTC
d_gene: TRBD2; j_gene: TRBJ2-1; v_gene: TRBV5-1; abundance: NA; CDR3aa: CASSLSTSGGYYNEQFF; CDR3nt: TGCGCCAGCAGCTTGTCTACTAGCGGGGGTTACTACAATGAGCAGTTCTTC
d_gene: NA; j_gene: TRBJ2-1; v_gene: TRBV20-1; abundance: few; CDR3aa: CSARGGGGSSYNEQFF; CDR3nt: TGCAGTGCTAGAGGGGGTGGGGGGAGCTCCTACAATGAGCAGTTCTTC
d_gene: NA; j_gene: TRBJ1-5; v_gene: TRBV19; abundance: NA; CDR3aa: CASSGASNQPQHF; CDR3nt: TGTGCCTCAAGTGGGGCGAGCAATCAGCCCCAGCATTTT
d_gene: NA; j_gene: TRBJ1-1; v_gene: TRBV20-1; abundance: NA; CDR3aa: CSVDRRRNTEAFF; CDR3nt: TGCAGTGTCGACAGGAGGCGGAACACTGAAGCTTTCTTT
d_gene: TRBD1; j_gene: TRBJ1-2; v_gene: TRBV27; abundance: few; CDR3aa: CASSGDRGRSGYTF; CDR3nt: TGTGCCAGCAGTGGGGACAGGGGGAGGAGTGGCTACACCTTC
d_gene: NA; j_gene: TRBJ1-6; v_gene: TRBV7-2; abundance: few; CDR3aa: CASSFQGPLHF; CDR3nt: TGTGCCAGCAGCTTTCAGGGACCCCTCCACTTT
d_gene: TRBD1; j_gene: TRBJ2-7; v_gene: TRBV27; abundance: NA; CDR3aa: CASSLDGTGRYEQYF; CDR3nt: TGTGCCAGCAGTTTAGATGGGACAGGACGCTACGAGCAGTACTTC
d_gene: NA; j_gene: TRBJ2-6; v_gene: TRBV15; abundance: few; CDR3aa: CATSRGTMTSSGANVLTF; CDR3nt: TGTGCCACCAGCAGAGGCACTATGACCAGCTCTGGGGCCAACGTCCTGACTTTC
d_gene: TRBD2; j_gene: TRBJ2-1; v_gene: TRBV7-2; abundance: NA; CDR3aa: CASSLAPASGSYNEQFF; CDR3nt: TGTGCCAGCAGCTTAGCGCCGGCTAGCGGGTCCTACAATGAGCAGTTCTTC
d_gene: TRBD1; j_gene: TRBJ2-3; v_gene: TRBV12-3/TRBV12-4; abundance: few; CDR3aa: CASSALKGAHPDTQYF; CDR3nt: TGTGCCAGCAGTGCCCTAAAGGGGGCTCATCCAGATACGCAGTATTTT
d_gene: NA; j_gene: TRBJ2-1; v_gene: TRBV12-3/TRBV12-4; abundance: NA; CDR3aa: CASSLNIGRGNEQFF; CDR3nt: TGTGCCAGCAGTTTAAATATAGGGCGTGGAAATGAGCAGTTCTTC
d_gene: TRBD2; j_gene: TRBJ2-5; v_gene: TRBV7-2; abundance: many; CDR3aa: CASSQGLAETQYF; CDR3nt: TGTGCCAGCAGCCAGGGACTAGCCGAGACCCAGTACTTC
d_gene: NA; j_gene: TRBJ1-5; v_gene: TRBV27; abundance: few; CDR3aa: CASINETVDQPQHF; CDR3nt: TGTGCCAGCATAAATGAGACAGTGGATCAGCCCCAGCATTTT
d_gene: TRBD1; j_gene: TRBJ1-2; v_gene: TRBV6-2/TRBV6-3; abundance: NA; CDR3aa: CASSWTGDGGYTF; CDR3nt: TGTGCCAGCAGCTGGACAGGGGATGGTGGCTACACCTTC
d_gene: TRBD2; j_gene: TRBJ2-7; v_gene: TRBV4-3; abundance: few; CDR3aa: CASSPTSGSPSYEQYF; CDR3nt: TGCGCCAGCAGCCCGACTAGCGGGAGCCCCTCCTACGAGCAGTACTTC
d_gene: NA; j_gene: TRBJ2-7; v_gene: TRBV20-1; abundance: NA; CDR3aa: CSAYRGTAPYEQYF; CDR3nt: TGCAGTGCTTATCGAGGGACGGCCCCCTACGAGCAGTACTTC
d_gene: NA; j_gene: TRBJ1-2; v_gene: TRBV29-1; abundance: NA; CDR3aa: CSVVGGTGHHNYGYTF; CDR3nt: TGCAGCGTTGTTGGGGGTACCGGGCACCACAACTATGGCTACACCTTC
d_gene: NA; j_gene: TRBJ2-4; v_gene: TRBV5-8; abundance: many; CDR3aa: CASSLDLAKNIQYF; CDR3nt: TGTGCCAGCAGCTTGGACCTAGCCAAAAACATTCAGTACTTC